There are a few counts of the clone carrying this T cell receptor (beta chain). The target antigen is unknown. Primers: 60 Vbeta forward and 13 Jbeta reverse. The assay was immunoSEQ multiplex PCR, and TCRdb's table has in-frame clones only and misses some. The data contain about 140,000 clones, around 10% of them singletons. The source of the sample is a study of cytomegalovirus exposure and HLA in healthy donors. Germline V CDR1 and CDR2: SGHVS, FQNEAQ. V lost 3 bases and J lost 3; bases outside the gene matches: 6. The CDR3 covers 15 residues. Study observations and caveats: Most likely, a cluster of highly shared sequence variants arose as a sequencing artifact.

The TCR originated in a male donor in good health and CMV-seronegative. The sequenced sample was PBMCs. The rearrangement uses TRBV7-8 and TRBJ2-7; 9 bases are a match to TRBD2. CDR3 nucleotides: TGTGCCAGCAGCTTGGGTAGCGGGGGATTCTACGAGCAGTACTTC. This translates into CASSLGSGGFYEQYF.